The 20 T cell receptor beta chains listed next were all sequenced from one sample in a study of T-cell memory formation after mild COVID-19 listed by TCRdb under 2021. The library was obtained by 5' RACE. Sequencer: Illumina NovaSeq 6000. The public reads were reanalyzed by TCRdb: fastp trimming at Q25, MiXCR alignment, in-frame beta chains only. Identical CDR3 proteins give one entry, which carries the most common genes and DNA. Recorded for this sample are about 350,000 distinct CDR3 sequences; around 15% of them occurred a single time. The ten largest account for around 21% of the sample. Sequencing used PBMCs or a T cell subset sorted from them (not recorded which). The origin of the receptors is a man aged 18 to 30 who had mild COVID-19 (a few samples of this study predate the infection). The sample titles of this study are shuffled in the database, so cell type and time point are left out; the donor was told from shared clones.

This clonotype came up many times. This chain joins TRBV2 and TRBJ1-4; 7 nucleotides agree with TRBD1. This CDR3 is built from 12 residues. V trimming: 8 bases; J trimming: 8 bases; junction bases outside the gene matches: 5. Germline values: CDR1 SNHLY, CDR2 FYNNEI. CDR3 amino acids: CASSTRGEKLFF. CDR3 coding DNA: TGTGCCAGCTCGACCAGGGGGGAAAAACTGTTTTTT.

This clonotype was counted a few times. This sequence joins TRBV7-9 and TRBJ2-7; D tentatively reads TRBD1 or TRBD2 (5 bases each). The CDR3 has 13 amino acids. Trimming left V 5 bases short and J 3 bases short, with 11 bases between. The V gene's germline CDR1 is SEHNR and CDR2 FQNEAQ (reference sequence). The CDR3 sequence: CASSHGTSYEQYF. DNA of the CDR3: TGTGCCAGCAGCCATGGGACGAGCTACGAGCAGTACTTC.

The rearrangement links TRBV6-1 to TRBJ1-5, with D perhaps TRBD1 (6 bases). CDR1 MNHNS and CDR2 SASEGT come from the germline V gene. This CDR3 is 15 amino acids long. V shed 5 bases and J shed 4 bases, with 15 bases lying between them. The CDR3 DNA reads as TGTGCCAGCAGTCCACCGGGACACCCGAATCAGCCCCAGCATTTT. This encodes CASSPPGHPNQPQHF.

This clonotype was seen a few times. V gene TRBV4-1 combines with J gene TRBJ2-7; weak D call: TRBD1 (5 bases). From germline, CDR1 is MGHRA and CDR2 YSYEKL. V lost 0 bases and J lost 2, with 5 bases in between. This CDR3 has 13 residues. The CDR3 here is CASSQDRAYEQYF. DNA for the CDR3: TGCGCCAGCAGCCAAGACAGGGCCTACGAGCAGTACTTC.

This clonotype occurred a few times. The chain employs TRBV2 and TRBJ1-2; no firm D call. The CDR3 is 12 residues long. CDR1 and CDR2 from the germline V gene are SNHLY and FYNNEI. V lost 8 bases, J lost 4 bases, and 11 bases lay in between. The CDR3 loop is CASQRTGYGYTF. DNA for the CDR3: TGTGCCAGCCAGAGGACTGGCTATGGCTACACCTTC. Full variable domain (missing parts from reference TRBV2 and TRBJ1-2): EPEVTQTPSHQVTQMGQEVILRCVPISNHLYFYWYRQILGQKVEFLVSFYNNEISEKSEIFDDQFSVERPDGSNFTLKIRSTKLEDSAMYFCASQRTGYGYTFGSGTRLTVV.

The V gene is TRBV28, the J gene TRBJ1-5; tentative D call: TRBD1 (6 bases). The germline CDR1 and CDR2 sequences are MDHEN and SYDVKM. The CDR3 is 15 residues long. Trimming took off 6 bases at V and 5 bases at J, with 17 bases between the two ends. As DNA, the CDR3 is TGTGCCAGCAGACCCCTACAGGGAACGCATCAGCCCCAGCATTTT. It yields the protein CASRPLQGTHQPQHF.

This clonotype was picked up many times. V and J are TRBV20-1 and TRBJ2-4; 9 bases map to TRBD2. The junction had 0 bases not matched to a gene; V was cut back by 1 base and J by 5 bases. There are 13 residues in the CDR3. Germline V gene data show CDR1 as DFQATT and CDR2 as SNEGSKA (reference sequence). This chain's CDR3 is CSARGGGENIQYF. CDR3 in DNA: TGCAGTGCTAGAGGCGGGGGGGAAAACATTCAGTACTTC.

The chain links TRBV6-4 to TRBJ1-5; D unclear. CDR3 length equals 15 residues. CDR1 MRHNA and CDR2 SNTAGT come from the germline V gene. V lost 10 bases and J lost 2, with 18 bases in between. The chain's CDR3 is CAIPPPGGRNQPQHF. The CDR3 region has the DNA TGTGCCATCCCACCCCCGGGAGGACGCAATCAGCCCCAGCATTTT.

This chain links TRBV7-2 with TRBJ2-5; D not resolved. CDR3 length: 13 residues. V was clipped by 6 bases and J by 5 bases, with 13 bases between them. CDR1 is SGHTA, CDR2 FQGNSA, per germline. The chain's CDR3 is CASSYRLRETQYF. CDR3 in DNA: TGTGCCAGCAGTTACAGATTGAGGGAGACCCAGTACTTC.

This clonotype was seen more than once but under ten times. V gene TRBV4-2 combines with J gene TRBJ2-2; 11 positions agree with TRBD2. Germline V gene data show CDR1 as LGHNA and CDR2 as YNFKEQ. J lost 1 base, V lost 4 bases, and 2 bases had no gene match. The CDR3 spans 16 residues. CDR3 DNA: TGTGCCAGCAGCCGAGGACTAGCGGGGAACACCGGGGAGCTGTTTTTT. As protein: CASSRGLAGNTGELFF.

At least ten counts were recorded for this clonotype. The chain couples TRBV12-3 or TRBV12-4 to TRBJ1-1; 7 nucleotides line up with TRBD1. This CDR3 comprises 12 residues. J was trimmed by 11 bases and V by 5 bases; bases with no gene match: 8. The CDR3 spells CASSPTGLHAFF. In DNA, the CDR3 is TGTGCCAGCAGTCCGACAGGGCTGCACGCTTTCTTT.

This rearrangement joins TRBV30 to TRBJ1-1, with D perhaps matching TRBD1 (6 bases). The germline V gene has CDR1 GTSNPN and CDR2 SVGIG (reference sequence). Between the trimmed V and J ends, which lost 0 bases and 3 bases, there was a span of 8 bases. The CDR3 totals 13 residues. CDR3 DNA: TGTGCCTGGAGTGTACGGGGGCACACTGAAGCTTTCTTT. Translating gives CAWSVRGHTEAFF.

This clonotype showed up many times. The V and J genes are TRBV7-8 and TRBJ2-2; D is unclear. Germline assignment: CDR1 SGHVS and CDR2 FQNEAQ. This CDR3 contains 15 residues. Trimming pared 2 bases from V and 2 bases from J, leaving 9 bases between. The CDR3 DNA follows: TGTGCCAGCAGCTTACTGGGCTTAAACACCGGGGAGCTGTTTTTT. Protein: CASSLLGLNTGELFF.

The chain couples TRBV5-1 to TRBJ2-2; D ambiguous. Per the germline V gene, CDR1 is SGHRS and CDR2 is YFSETQ. The CDR3 consists of 14 residues. V lost 0 bases and J lost 4, with 7 bases in between. The CDR3 protein is CASSLDLGTGELFF. CDR3 coding DNA: TGCGCCAGCAGCTTGGACCTGGGCACCGGGGAGCTGTTTTTT.

This rearrangement joins TRBV12-5 to TRBJ1-1; TRBD1 agrees at 8 bases. After removal of 1 base from V and 6 bases from J, the junction contained 10 bases not matched to a gene. This CDR3 comprises 16 residues. Per the germline V gene, CDR1 is LGHNT and CDR2 is FRNRAP. DNA of the CDR3: TGTGCTAGTGGTTTGGAGGACAGGGATTATGACGCTGAAGCTTTCTTT. Translated, it gives CASGLEDRDYDAEAFF.

The chain combines TRBV29-1 with TRBJ2-1, with D possibly being TRBD2 (5 bases). This CDR3 region has 13 residues. Per the germline V gene, CDR1 is SQVTM and CDR2 is ANQGSEA. With 5 bases removed from V and 5 bases from J, the gap between germline ends came to 13 bases. In DNA, the CDR3 is TGCAGCGTTATCCCGGGATTTGACAATGAGCAGTTCTTC. Translation: CSVIPGFDNEQFF.

This rearrangement joins TRBV9 to TRBJ2-3, with D tentatively TRBD1 (5 bases). Germline lookup yields CDR1 SGDLS and CDR2 YYNGEE. The CDR3 covers 14 residues. Trimming took off 3 bases at V and 1 base at J, with 9 bases between the two ends. Here the CDR3 DNA reads TGTGCCAGCAGCGACCAGGGCCGCACAGATACGCAGTATTTT. Amino acid sequence: CASSDQGRTDTQYF.

This chain connects TRBV7-2 to TRBJ2-5, with D perhaps being TRBD1 or TRBD2 (7 bases each). The germline V gene encodes CDR1 SGHTA and CDR2 FQGNSA. The ends were cut back, 5 bases at V and 5 bases at J, with 21 bases in the middle. This CDR3 is built from 16 residues. The CDR3 region is CASSPQTGRGRETQYF. The DNA of the CDR3 is TGTGCCAGCAGCCCTCAGACAGGGAGGGGACGGGAGACCCAGTACTTC. Supplemented by reference TRBV7-2 and TRBJ2-5, the full variable domain reads GAGVSQSPSNKVTEKGKDVELRCDPISGHTALYWYRQSLGQGLEFLIYFQGNSAPDKSGLPSDRFSAERTGGSVSTLTIQRTQQEDSAVYLCASSPQTGRGRETQYFGPGTRLLVL.

This clonotype occurred a few times. This chain links TRBV12-3 or TRBV12-4 with TRBJ1-3, with D possibly matching TRBD1 (5 bases). The CDR3 loop spans 17 amino acids. Trimming shortened V by 1 base and J by 4 bases, and 17 bases separated the two germline ends. Here the CDR3 DNA reads TGTGCCAGCAGTTTAGGCCGAATTACAGGATGGGGAAACACCATATATTTT. It yields the protein CASSLGRITGWGNTIYF.

The table lists this clonotype with a few counts. The chain carries TRBV28 and TRBJ1-5; D gene unclear. This CDR3 comprises 15 residues. Deletions cut 8 bases from V and 6 bases from J, with 20 bases between. CDR1 MDHEN and CDR2 SYDVKM come from the germline V gene. CDR3 DNA: TGTGCCAGCCTACGGAGGACGACAAACGTTCAGCCCCAGCATTTT. This codes for CASLRRTTNVQPQHF.